Shown below are 23 T cell receptor beta chains from a single sample sequenced in a study of blood T cell repertoires in COVID-19. Sequenced by immunoSEQ multiplex PCR; TCRdb stores in-frame clones only, minus some. The data hold 87,000 or so clones, with about four fifths observed a single time. Sequencing was done on a sample of peripheral blood. These receptors all come from a woman in her 70s with acute or convalescent COVID-19.

This clone has more than one count but fewer than ten. The rearrangement joins TRBV5-1 to TRBJ2-2, with TRBD1 as a possible D gene (7 bases). Trimming left V 6 bases short and J 5 bases short, with 14 bases between. Germline values: CDR1 SGHRS, CDR2 YFSETQ. The CDR3 is 14 residues long. The CDR3 reads CASKTGTSTGELFF. CDR3 bases: TGCGCCAGCAAGACAGGGACTTCAACCGGGGAGCTGTTTTTT.

This clone has only a few counts. This chain uses TRBV5-6 with TRBJ1-1; tentative D call: TRBD1 (6 bases). The CDR3 runs to 14 residues. With 0 bases removed from V and 1 base from J, the gap between germline ends came to 7 bases. From germline, CDR1 is SGHDT and CDR2 YYEEEE. CDR3 coding DNA: TGTGCCAGCAGCTTGGGACAGGAGAACACTGAAGCTTTCTTT. This encodes CASSLGQENTEAFF.

The chain carries TRBV7-2 and TRBJ1-2; TRBD1 matches 8 bases. Germline V CDR1 and CDR2: SGHTA, FQGNSA. Losses at the gene ends were 4 bases for V and 8 bases for J; bases not matched to a gene: 15. The CDR3 spans 16 residues. The CDR3: CASSWGTGIGVGGYTF. CDR3 DNA: TGTGCCAGCAGCTGGGGGACAGGAATAGGGGTGGGAGGCTACACCTTC.

The rearrangement joins TRBV12-5 to TRBJ2-2; tentatively, D is TRBD1 (5 bases). Germline CDR1 reads LGHNT; CDR2 reads FRNRAP. This CDR3 has 18 amino acids. Trimming shortened V by 5 bases and J by 4 bases, and 23 bases separated the two germline ends. As DNA, the CDR3 is TGTGCTAGTGGTCCCTCAGGGTGGTTCAGTGTTCGCACCGGGGAGCTGTTTTTT. Translating it yields CASGPSGWFSVRTGELFF. Combining the CDR3 with reference TRBV12-5 and TRBJ2-2 gives the whole variable domain DARVTQTPRHKVTEMGQEVTMRCQPILGHNTVFWYRQTMMQGLELLAYFRNRAPLDDSGMPKDRFSAEMPDATLATLKIQPSEPRDSAVYFCASGPSGWFSVRTGELFFGEGSRLTVL.

The J gene is TRBJ2-5, the V gene TRBV7-8; a weak D match, TRBD1 (5 bases). V was shortened by 5 bases and J by 1 base, with 11 bases between the two germline ends. The CDR3 is 14 residues long. From germline, CDR1 is SGHVS and CDR2 FQNEAQ. The CDR3 spells CASSPRQIQETQYF. In nucleotides, the CDR3 is TGTGCCAGCAGCCCAAGACAGATCCAAGAGACCCAGTACTTC.

J is TRBJ2-5 and V is TRBV3-1 (or the pseudogene TRBV3-2), with 7 bases aligning to TRBD1. J gave up 5 bases and V 4 bases, and 7 bases lay outside the gene matches. Per the germline V gene, CDR1 is LGHDT and CDR2 is YNNKEL (reference sequence). The CDR3 contains 14 residues. DNA of the CDR3: TGTGCCAGCAGCCCTAGGGGGCCAGGGGAGACCCAGTACTTC. It specifies CASSPRGPGETQYF.

This clone was counted between two and nine times. The genes are TRBV3-1 (or the pseudogene TRBV3-2) and TRBJ2-3, with a possible D match to TRBD1 (5 bases). This CDR3 contains 14 residues. V lost 2 bases to trimming and J lost 3 bases, with 9 bases between them. The germline gives CDR1 LGHDT, CDR2 YNNKEL (reference sequence). CDR3 DNA sequence: TGTGCCAGCAGCCAAAGGGGTGGTACAGATACGCAGTATTTT. Its translation is CASSQRGGTDTQYF.

This chain joins TRBV4-1 and TRBJ2-7; D perhaps matches TRBD1 (6 bases). Trimming cost V 1 base and J 0 bases, with 7 bases left between them. Germline V gives CDR1 MGHRA, CDR2 YSYEKL. This CDR3 is built from 14 residues. The CDR3, as DNA: TGCGCCAGCAGCCAAGGGGACATCTCCTACGAGCAGTACTTC. Protein: CASSQGDISYEQYF.

This clone was observed a handful of times. This chain uses TRBV29-1 with TRBJ1-1; 7 bases agree with TRBD1. Trimming cost V 6 bases and J 3 bases; bases outside gene matches: 4. Looked up from germline, CDR1 is SQVTM and CDR2 is ANQGSEA. CDR3 length: 12 residues. The CDR3 here is CSVGQEYTEAFF. CDR3 coding DNA: TGCAGCGTAGGACAGGAGTACACTGAAGCTTTCTTT.

The rearrangement joins TRBV4-1 to TRBJ1-4; 8 bases fit TRBD1. The CDR3 is 15 residues long. The J segment lost 7 bases and the V segment lost 4 bases, leaving 8 bases of the junction unmatched. CDR1 is MGHRA and CDR2 is YSYEKL in the germline V gene. The CDR3 region is CASSPTGVPIEKLFF. As DNA, the CDR3 is TGCGCCAGCAGCCCGACAGGGGTGCCCATTGAAAAACTGTTTTTT.

V usage is TRBV3-1 (or the pseudogene TRBV3-2) and J usage is TRBJ1-6; 9 positions match TRBD1. From germline, CDR1 is LGHDT and CDR2 YNNKEL (reference sequence). Unmatched junction bases numbered 1, after V lost 4 bases and J lost 9 bases. The CDR3 runs to 13 residues. CDR3 bases: TGTGCCAGCAGCCGGGACAGGGTTTCACCCCTCCACTTT. Amino acids: CASSRDRVSPLHF.

The chain employs TRBV6-5 and TRBJ1-1; D gene ambiguous. The ends were cut back, 6 bases at V and 1 base at J, with 9 bases in the middle. The CDR3 spans 13 residues. Germline V gene lookup returns CDR1 MNHEY and CDR2 SVGAGI. CDR3 coding DNA: TGTGCCAGCAGCCCCGGGTCGAACACTGAAGCTTTCTTT. It yields the protein CASSPGSNTEAFF.

The table lists this clone with many counts. V usage is TRBV5-1 and J usage is TRBJ1-2; TRBD1 aligns across 8 bases. CDR1 SGHRS and CDR2 YFSETQ come from the germline V gene. J gave up 4 bases and V 4 bases, and 9 bases lay outside the gene matches. This CDR3 contains 15 residues. The DNA of the CDR3 is TGCGCCAGCAGCCCTAGCTCTGACAGGGGCTATGGCTACACCTTC. This encodes CASSPSSDRGYGYTF.

V usage is TRBV30 and J usage is TRBJ2-2; D gene uncertain. The germline CDR1 and CDR2 sequences are GTSNPN and SVGIG (reference sequence). The CDR3 contains 11 residues. The V gene lost 8 bases and the J gene lost 6 bases, with 10 bases spanning the gap. CDR3 DNA: TGTGCCCAAACTTCGGCCGGGGAGCTGTTTTTT. Protein: CAQTSAGELFF.

This clone turned up a few times. V gene TRBV2 combines with J gene TRBJ1-2; 12 bases line up with TRBD1. V was pared by 4 bases and J by 8 bases, with 11 bases of the junction left unmatched. This CDR3 contains 16 residues. The germline V gene encodes CDR1 SNHLY and CDR2 FYNNEI. The CDR3 bases are TGTGCCAGCAGTGGTACCTCGGGACAGGGGGCCGGGGGCTACACCTTC. Residues: CASSGTSGQGAGGYTF. The whole variable domain, remainder taken from reference TRBV2 and TRBJ1-2, is EPEVTQTPSHQVTQMGQEVILRCVPISNHLYFYWYRQILGQKVEFLVSFYNNEISEKSEIFDDQFSVERPDGSNFTLKIRSTKLEDSAMYFCASSGTSGQGAGGYTFGSGTRLTVV.

The chain recombines TRBV28 with TRBJ1-5; D ambiguous. The CDR3 covers 12 residues. Trimming shortened V by 5 bases and J by 4 bases, and 6 bases separated the two germline ends. CDR1 and CDR2 (germline): MDHEN, SYDVKM. The CDR3 DNA follows: TGTGCCAGCAGTCCAGTGAATCAGCCCCAGCATTTT. Protein: CASSPVNQPQHF. Full variable domain (outside the CDR3, taken from reference TRBV28 and TRBJ1-5): DVKVTQSSRYLVKRTGEKVFLECVQDMDHENMFWYRQDPGLGLRLIYFSYDVKMKEKGDIPEGYSVSREKKERFSLILESASTNQTSMYLCASSPVNQPQHFGDGTRLSIL.

This clone has just one count. This sequence joins TRBV24-1 and TRBJ2-5, with 9 positions matching TRBD1. The germline CDR1 and CDR2 sequences are KGHDR and SFDVKD. Trimming removed 4 bases from V and 4 bases from J; junction bases left unmatched: 6. CDR3 size: 15 residues. Written as DNA, the CDR3 is TGTGCCACCAGTGACGAGGACAGGGGCGGAGAGACCCAGTACTTC. This gives the protein CATSDEDRGGETQYF.

The chain is built from TRBV5-1 and TRBJ1-4; D not resolved. Germline lookup yields CDR1 SGHRS and CDR2 YFSETQ. Trimming stripped 9 bases from V and 0 bases from J, with 15 bases between. This CDR3 has 15 amino acids. This CDR3 is CATKEGFSTNEKLFF. Written as DNA, the CDR3 is TGCGCCACCAAGGAGGGATTTTCAACTAATGAAAAACTGTTTTTT.

Only one count was recorded for this clone. The V gene is TRBV27, the J gene TRBJ1-1; the match to TRBD1 covers 9 bases. The CDR3 length is 16 residues. CDR1 and CDR2 from the germline V gene are MNHEY and SMNVEV (reference sequence). The trim removed 4 bases at V and 5 bases at J, leaving 11 bases unmatched. For the CDR3, the DNA is TGTGCCAGCAGTTCCTACAGGGGGCTAAGTGATACTGAAGCTTTCTTT. Encoded protein: CASSSYRGLSDTEAFF.

The genes are TRBV11-2 and TRBJ1-5; no definite D call. Trimming shortened V by 0 bases and J by 9 bases, and 9 bases separated the two germline ends. The CDR3 is 13 amino acids. Germline-derived CDR1 and CDR2 are SGHAT and FQNNGV. The chain's CDR3 is CASSLEGPGPQHF. The CDR3 coding sequence is TGTGCCAGCAGCTTAGAGGGCCCAGGGCCCCAGCATTTT.

V and J are TRBV7-8 and TRBJ2-7; maybe TRBD1 (6 bases). Germline V lookup: CDR1 SGHVS, CDR2 FQNEAQ. The CDR3 contains 14 residues. Trimming left V 11 bases short and J 0 bases short, with 17 bases between. The CDR3 bases are TGTGCCGCTCCCCTAAGGACAGACTCCTACGAGCAGTACTTC. Amino acid sequence: CAAPLRTDSYEQYF.

This chain joins TRBV28 and TRBJ1-2; the match to TRBD1 covers 9 bases. Germline lookup yields CDR1 MDHEN and CDR2 SYDVKM. Unmatched junction bases numbered 12, after V lost 6 bases and J lost 7 bases. The CDR3 loop spans 15 amino acids. The CDR3 sequence is CASRGDRGNAGGYTF. The CDR3 coding sequence is TGTGCCAGCAGGGGCGACAGGGGGAACGCTGGTGGCTACACCTTC.

V and J are TRBV29-1 and TRBJ2-3; 10 bases agree with TRBD2. V lost 1 base to trimming and J lost 7 bases; unmatched junction nucleotides: 8. CDR1 and CDR2 from the germline V gene are SQVTM and ANQGSEA. The CDR3 runs to 15 residues. The CDR3 loop reads CSVEGGLAGAYTQYF. In nucleotides, the CDR3 is TGCAGCGTTGAAGGTGGCCTAGCGGGGGCCTATACGCAGTATTTT.